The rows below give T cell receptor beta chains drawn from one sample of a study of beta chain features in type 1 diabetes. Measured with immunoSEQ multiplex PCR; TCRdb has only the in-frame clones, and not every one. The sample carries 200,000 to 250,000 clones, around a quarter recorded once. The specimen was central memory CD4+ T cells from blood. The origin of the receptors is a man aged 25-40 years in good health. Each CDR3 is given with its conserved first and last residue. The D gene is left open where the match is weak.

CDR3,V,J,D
CAASGGLDEKLFF,TRBV19,TRBJ1-4,TRBD1
CASSPPGAKNIQYF,TRBV19,TRBJ2-4,NA
CASRRDGTSYEQYF,TRBV6-5,TRBJ2-7,NA
CASSVDPGGTYEQYF,TRBV9,TRBJ2-7,NA
CASSLFGGKETQYF,TRBV7-7,TRBJ2-5,NA
CAISRDLTYEQYF,TRBV10-3,TRBJ2-7,NA
CASGLGQDQPQHF,TRBV19,TRBJ1-5,NA
CASSLAETSGSNEQFF,TRBV7-2,TRBJ2-1,TRBD2
CAWTGTGHGYTF,TRBV30,TRBJ1-2,TRBD1
CSVGKASYEQYF,TRBV29-1,TRBJ2-7,NA
CASSLVQAGRTENSPLHF,TRBV7-6,TRBJ1-6,NA
CASGPGTGEQPQHF,TRBV12-5,TRBJ1-5,TRBD1
CASSVGGSSTDTQYF,TRBV9,TRBJ2-3,NA
CTSSQTRLAGGPSYEQYF,TRBV1,TRBJ2-7,NA
CASSPERESGNEQFF,TRBV5-4,TRBJ2-1,TRBD2
CASSERGFSGYTF,TRBV6-1,TRBJ1-2,NA
CASSYTPGKGEQYF,TRBV6-6,TRBJ2-7,NA
CASSFRDRPGYEQYF,TRBV27,TRBJ2-7,TRBD1
CASTRGYNEQFF,TRBV7-2,TRBJ2-1,NA
CASSLGHSYWEQYF,TRBV11-2,TRBJ2-7,NA
CASSLRDKQETQYF,TRBV11-1,TRBJ2-5,NA
CASTLDPSTDTQYF,TRBV5-4,TRBJ2-3,NA
CAWGRKTGANQPQHF,TRBV30,TRBJ1-5,TRBD1
CASSQGLASGVDTQYF,TRBV7-7,TRBJ2-3,TRBD2
CAWRSTSGSFNEQFF,TRBV30,TRBJ2-1,TRBD2
CASRVAGLETQYF,TRBV6-5,TRBJ2-5,TRBD2
CAWRASFSGNTIYF,TRBV30,TRBJ1-3,NA
CASRKGRSSYNEQFF,TRBV28,TRBJ2-1,NA
CASSFRVTEYTDTQYF,TRBV5-6,TRBJ2-3,NA
CASSKLNSGTDTQYF,TRBV5-4,TRBJ2-3,TRBD2
CASSVGQRDSHYGYTF,TRBV5-4,TRBJ1-2,NA
CASNSRGLNYEQYF,TRBV7-2,TRBJ2-7,NA
CSVARTSGRGDTQYF,TRBV29-1,TRBJ2-3,TRBD2
CASSLRQHTGELFF,TRBV7-2,TRBJ2-2,NA
CASSLGWQGIEKLFF,TRBV7-2,TRBJ1-4,NA
CPDRNEKLFF,TRBV20-1,TRBJ1-4,NA
CACNGAYNEQFF,TRBV30,TRBJ2-1,NA
CASSPRTGGLQEQYF,TRBV27,TRBJ2-7,TRBD1
CASSLAFGTPGEQFF,TRBV5-1,TRBJ2-1,NA
CASSPDRAVHEQYF,TRBV7-9,TRBJ2-7,TRBD1
CASSPSSMRVSDTQYF,TRBV18,TRBJ2-3,NA
CASAPGDLTETQYF,TRBV5-4,TRBJ2-5,NA
CASSYRQGSYGYTF,TRBV6-6,TRBJ1-2,NA
CASNSGDTYNEQFF,TRBV2,TRBJ2-1,NA
CAWRANTGELFF,TRBV30,TRBJ2-2,NA
CASIPGAGETQYF,TRBV6-1,TRBJ2-5,NA
CASSGGTSGFETQYF,TRBV9,TRBJ2-5,TRBD2
CASSESGVETQYF,TRBV25-1,TRBJ2-5,NA
CASSLGGGRGEQFF,TRBV9,TRBJ2-1,TRBD2
CASSPRTVPGYF,TRBV5-1,TRBJ2-7,NA
CASSVGATGRSTYEQYF,TRBV9,TRBJ2-7,NA
CASSPPGQRTKTQYF,TRBV6-5,TRBJ2-5,TRBD1
CASSLDGGRGETQYF,TRBV5-1,TRBJ2-5,TRBD2
CASSSRDRVNEQYF,TRBV5-4,TRBJ2-7,TRBD1
CASSLALAGAGETQYF,TRBV5-4,TRBJ2-5,TRBD2
CASSFLDSSYEQYF,TRBV7-2,TRBJ2-7,NA
CASSVGFNQPQHF,TRBV2,TRBJ1-5,NA